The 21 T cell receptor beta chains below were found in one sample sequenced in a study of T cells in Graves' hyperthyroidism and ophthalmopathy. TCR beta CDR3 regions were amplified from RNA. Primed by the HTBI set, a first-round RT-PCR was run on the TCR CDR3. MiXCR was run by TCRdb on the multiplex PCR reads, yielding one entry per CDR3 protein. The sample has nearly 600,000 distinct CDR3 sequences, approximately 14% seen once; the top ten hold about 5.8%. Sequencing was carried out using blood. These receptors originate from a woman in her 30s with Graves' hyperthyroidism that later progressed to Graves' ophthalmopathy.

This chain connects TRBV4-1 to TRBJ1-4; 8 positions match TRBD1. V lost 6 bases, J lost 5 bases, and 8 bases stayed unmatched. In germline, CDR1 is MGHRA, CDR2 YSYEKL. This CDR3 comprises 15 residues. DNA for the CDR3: TGCGCCAGCAGGTCTACAGGGGGGGAGAATGAAAAACTGTTTTTT. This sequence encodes CASRSTGGENEKLFF.

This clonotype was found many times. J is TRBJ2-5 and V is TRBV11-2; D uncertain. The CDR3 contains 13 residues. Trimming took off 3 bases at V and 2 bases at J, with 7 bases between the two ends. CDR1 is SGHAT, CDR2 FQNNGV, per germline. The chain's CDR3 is CASSLWEQETQYF. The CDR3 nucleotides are TGTGCCAGCAGCTTGTGGGAACAAGAGACCCAGTACTTC.

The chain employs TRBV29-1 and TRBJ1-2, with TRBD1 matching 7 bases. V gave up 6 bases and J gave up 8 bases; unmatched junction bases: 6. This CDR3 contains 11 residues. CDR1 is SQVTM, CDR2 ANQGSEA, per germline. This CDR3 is CSVLTGRGYTF. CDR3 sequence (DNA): TGCAGCGTCCTGACAGGGAGGGGCTACACCTTC.

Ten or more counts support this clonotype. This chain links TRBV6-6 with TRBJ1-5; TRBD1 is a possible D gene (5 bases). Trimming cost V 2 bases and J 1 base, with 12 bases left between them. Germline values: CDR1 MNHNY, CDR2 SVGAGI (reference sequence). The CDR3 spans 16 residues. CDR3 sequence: CASSYGRQGSNQPQHF. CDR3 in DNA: TGTGCCAGCAGTTACGGACGTCAGGGAAGCAATCAGCCCCAGCATTTT.

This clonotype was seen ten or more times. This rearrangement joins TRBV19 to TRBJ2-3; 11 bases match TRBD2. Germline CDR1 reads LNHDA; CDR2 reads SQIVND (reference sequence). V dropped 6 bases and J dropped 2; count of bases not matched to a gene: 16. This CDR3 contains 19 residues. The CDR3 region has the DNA TGTGCCAGTAGCAGCGCGATAGCGGGAGGGACACGCATCACAGATACGCAGTATTTT. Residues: CASSSAIAGGTRITDTQYF.

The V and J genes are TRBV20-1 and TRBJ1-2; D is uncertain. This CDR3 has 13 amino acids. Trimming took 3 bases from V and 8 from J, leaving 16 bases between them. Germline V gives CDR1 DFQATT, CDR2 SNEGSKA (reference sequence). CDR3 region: CSASPPWSVGYTF. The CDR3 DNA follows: TGCAGTGCTAGCCCCCCGTGGTCAGTGGGCTACACCTTC.

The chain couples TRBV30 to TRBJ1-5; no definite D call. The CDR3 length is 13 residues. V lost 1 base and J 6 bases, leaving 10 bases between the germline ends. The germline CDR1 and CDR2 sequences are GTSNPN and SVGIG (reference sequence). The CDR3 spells CAWSGGGSQPQHF. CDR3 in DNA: TGTGCCTGGAGTGGAGGAGGGAGTCAGCCCCAGCATTTT.

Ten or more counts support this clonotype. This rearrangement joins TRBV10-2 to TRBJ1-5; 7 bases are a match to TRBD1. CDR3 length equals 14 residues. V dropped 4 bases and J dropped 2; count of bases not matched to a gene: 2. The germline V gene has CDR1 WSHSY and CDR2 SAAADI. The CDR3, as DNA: TGCGCCAGCAGTGTAGGACAGGGCAATCAGCCCCAGCATTTT. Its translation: CASSVGQGNQPQHF.

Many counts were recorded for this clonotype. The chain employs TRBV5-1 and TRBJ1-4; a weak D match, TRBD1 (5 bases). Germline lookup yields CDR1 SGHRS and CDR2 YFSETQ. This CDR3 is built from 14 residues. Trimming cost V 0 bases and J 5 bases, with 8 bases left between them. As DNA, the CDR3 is TGCGCCAGCAGCTTGGCGGCAGGGAATGAAAAACTGTTTTTT. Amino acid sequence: CASSLAAGNEKLFF.

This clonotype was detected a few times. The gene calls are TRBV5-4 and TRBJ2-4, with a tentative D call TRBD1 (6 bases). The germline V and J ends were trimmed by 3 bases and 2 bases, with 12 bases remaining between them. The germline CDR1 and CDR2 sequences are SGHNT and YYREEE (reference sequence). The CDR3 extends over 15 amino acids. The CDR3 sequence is CASSSAGDTKNIQYF. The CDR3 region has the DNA TGTGCCAGCAGCTCGGCTGGGGACACCAAAAACATTCAGTACTTC.

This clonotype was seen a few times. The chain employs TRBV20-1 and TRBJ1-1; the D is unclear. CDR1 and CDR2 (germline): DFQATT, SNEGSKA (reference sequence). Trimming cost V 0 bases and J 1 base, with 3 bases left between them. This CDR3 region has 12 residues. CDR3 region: CSARDSNTEAFF. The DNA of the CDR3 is TGCAGTGCTAGAGATTCGAACACTGAAGCTTTCTTT.

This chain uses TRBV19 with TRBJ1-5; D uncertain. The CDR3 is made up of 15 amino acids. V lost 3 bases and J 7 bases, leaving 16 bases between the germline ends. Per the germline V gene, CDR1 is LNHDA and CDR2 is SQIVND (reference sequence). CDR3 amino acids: CASSIKSGVGQPQHF. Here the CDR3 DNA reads TGTGCCAGTAGTATCAAGTCCGGGGTCGGGCAGCCCCAGCATTTT.

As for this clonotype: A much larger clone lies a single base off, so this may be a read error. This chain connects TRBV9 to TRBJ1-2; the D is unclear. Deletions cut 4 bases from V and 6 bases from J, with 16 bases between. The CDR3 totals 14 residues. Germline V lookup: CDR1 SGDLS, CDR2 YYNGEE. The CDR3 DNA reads TGTGCCAGCAGCCCAGATGCGGGGATGAATGGCTACACCTTC. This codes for CASSPDAGMNGYTF. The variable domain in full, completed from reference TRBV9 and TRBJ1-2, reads DSGVTQTPKHLITATGQRVTLRCSPRSGDLSVYWYQQSLDQGLQFLIQYYNGEERAKGNILERFSAQQFPDLHSELNLSSLELGDSALYFCASSPDAGMNGYTFGSGTRLTVV.

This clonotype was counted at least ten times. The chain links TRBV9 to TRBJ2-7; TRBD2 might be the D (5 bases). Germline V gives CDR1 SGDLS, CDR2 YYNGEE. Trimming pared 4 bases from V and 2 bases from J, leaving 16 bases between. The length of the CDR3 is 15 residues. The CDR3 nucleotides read TGTGCCAGCAGCCCGACCGGCGGGCGGACCTACGAGCAGTACTTC. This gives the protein CASSPTGGRTYEQYF.

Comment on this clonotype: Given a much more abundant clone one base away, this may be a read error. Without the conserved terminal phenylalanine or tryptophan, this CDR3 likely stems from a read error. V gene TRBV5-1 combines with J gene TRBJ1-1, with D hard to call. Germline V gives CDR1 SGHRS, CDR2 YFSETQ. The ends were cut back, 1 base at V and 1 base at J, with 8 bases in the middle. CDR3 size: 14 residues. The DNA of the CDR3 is TGCGCCAGCAGCTTGAAAGGAGCGAACACTGAAGCTTTCTCT. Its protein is CASSLKGANTEAFS.

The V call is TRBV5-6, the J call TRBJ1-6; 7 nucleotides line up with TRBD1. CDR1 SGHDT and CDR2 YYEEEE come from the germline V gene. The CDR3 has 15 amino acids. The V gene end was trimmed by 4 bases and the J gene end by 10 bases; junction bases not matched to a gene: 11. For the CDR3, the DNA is TGTGCCAGCAGCCGACTGGACAGGAACCACTCACCCCTCCACTTT. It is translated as CASSRLDRNHSPLHF.

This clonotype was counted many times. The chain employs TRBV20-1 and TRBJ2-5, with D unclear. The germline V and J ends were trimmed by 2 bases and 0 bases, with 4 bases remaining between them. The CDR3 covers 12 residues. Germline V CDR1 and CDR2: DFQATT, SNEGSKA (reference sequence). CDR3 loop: CSARSDQETQYF. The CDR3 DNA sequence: TGCAGTGCTAGATCCGACCAAGAGACCCAGTACTTC.

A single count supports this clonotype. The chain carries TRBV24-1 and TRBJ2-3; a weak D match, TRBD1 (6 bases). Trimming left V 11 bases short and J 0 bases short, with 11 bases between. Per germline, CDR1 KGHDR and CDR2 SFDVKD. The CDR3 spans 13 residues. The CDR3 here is CAIQGLSTDTQYF. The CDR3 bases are TGTGCCATTCAGGGGCTCAGCACAGATACGCAGTATTTT.

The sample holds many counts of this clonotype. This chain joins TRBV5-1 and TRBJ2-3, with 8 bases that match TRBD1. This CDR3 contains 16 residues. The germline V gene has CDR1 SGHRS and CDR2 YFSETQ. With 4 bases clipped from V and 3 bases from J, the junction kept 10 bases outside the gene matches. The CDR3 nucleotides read TGCGCCAGCAGCCTGTTCGACAGGGGAGGAACAGATACGCAGTATTTT. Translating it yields CASSLFDRGGTDTQYF.

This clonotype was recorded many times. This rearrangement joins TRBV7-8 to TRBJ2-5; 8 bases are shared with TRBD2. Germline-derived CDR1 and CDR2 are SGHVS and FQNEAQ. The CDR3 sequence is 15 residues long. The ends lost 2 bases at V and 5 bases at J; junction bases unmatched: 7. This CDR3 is CASSLPAGGGETQYF. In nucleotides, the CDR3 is TGTGCCAGCAGCTTACCGGCGGGAGGCGGGGAGACCCAGTACTTC.

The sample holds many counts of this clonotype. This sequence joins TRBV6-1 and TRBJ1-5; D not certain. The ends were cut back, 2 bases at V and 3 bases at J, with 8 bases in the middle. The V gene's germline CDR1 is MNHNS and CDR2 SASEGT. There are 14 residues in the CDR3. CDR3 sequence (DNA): TGTGCCAGCAGTGAAACACCCGCCAATCAGCCCCAGCATTTT. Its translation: CASSETPANQPQHF.